This T cell receptor beta chain was found in a study of cytomegalovirus exposure and HLA in healthy donors. There are 12 residues in the CDR3. Deletions cut 5 bases from V and 8 bases from J, with 12 bases between. Germline V gene data show CDR1 as MNHEY and CDR2 as SVGAGI. In the PCR, 60 Vbeta and 13 Jbeta primers were used. The repertoire was sequenced with immunoSEQ multiplex PCR; TCRdb's copy has only in-frame clones and lacks some. The data hold roughly 160,000 clones, with 65% to 85% observed a single time. Specimen: PBMCs. This chain links TRBV6-5 with TRBJ1-1, with D perhaps matching TRBD1 (6 bases). This TCR was sampled from a boy aged 2 to 10 in good health and CMV-seronegative. The CDR3 protein is CASSKPTGEAFF. DNA for the CDR3: TGTGCCAGCAGTAAGCCTACAGGGGAAGCTTTCTTT.